One sample yielded the 14 T cell receptor beta chains listed below, sequenced in a study of a mutant IDH1 vaccine in newly diagnosed glioma. Their antigens are not known. TCRdb's copy holds only in-frame clones and misses some; the assay was immunoSEQ multiplex PCR. The sample has 35,000 to 50,000 clones, roughly 80% seen once. Specified time point: week 23, last vaccination. Each dose of the vaccine consisted of 300 ug of mutant IDH1 20-mer peptide, with topical imiquimod. This specimen was PBMCs, taken from a glioma patient whose treatment included an IDH1 peptide vaccine. Receptors originate from a woman in her late teens or twenties with glioma. Some clones in this sample may be carry-over from other donors' samples.

This chain links TRBV5-4 with TRBJ1-2; a possible D gene is TRBD1 (5 bases). Looked up from germline, CDR1 is SGHNT and CDR2 is YYREEE (reference sequence). With 4 bases removed from V and 1 base from J, the gap between germline ends came to 14 bases. The CDR3 covers 15 residues. The CDR3 protein is CASSRLTELNYGYTF. CDR3 DNA sequence: TGTGCCAGCAGCCGTCTGACAGAGCTTAACTATGGCTACACCTTC. The entire variable domain, with the rest obtained from reference TRBV5-4 and TRBJ1-2, is as follows: ETGVTQSPTHLIKTRGQQVTLRCSSQSGHNTVSWYQQALGQGPQFIFQYYREEENGRGNFPPRFSGLQFPNYSSELNVNALELDDSALYLCASSRLTELNYGYTFGSGTRLTVV.

This clone appeared a few times. This rearrangement joins TRBV27 to TRBJ1-3; 8 bases match TRBD1. This CDR3 has 15 residues. Germline CDR1 and CDR2: MNHEY and SMNVEV (reference sequence). After removal of 6 bases from V and 3 bases from J, the junction contained 7 bases not matched to a gene. CDR3 in amino acids: CASRAQGASGNTIYF. The CDR3 DNA is TGTGCCAGCAGAGCCCAGGGGGCTAGTGGAAACACCATATATTTT.

The gene calls are TRBV29-1 and TRBJ2-1; D not resolved. The ends were cut back, 7 bases at V and 0 bases at J, with 7 bases in the middle. In germline, CDR1 is SQVTM, CDR2 ANQGSEA. The CDR3 length is 12 residues. The CDR3 sequence: CSARTSYNEQFF. The CDR3 DNA is TGCAGCGCCCGGACCTCCTACAATGAGCAGTTCTTC.

The rearrangement uses TRBV25-1 and TRBJ2-7, with D maybe TRBD1 (5 bases). Between the trimmed V and J ends, which lost 3 bases and 0 bases, there was a span of 12 bases. Per germline, CDR1 MGHDK and CDR2 SYGVNS. The CDR3 has 15 residues. CDR3 residues: CASSETEPSSYEQYF. The CDR3 region has the DNA TGTGCCAGCAGTGAGACAGAGCCGAGCTCCTACGAGCAGTACTTC.

J is TRBJ1-1 and V is TRBV19, with 7 bases lining up with TRBD1. Looked up from germline, CDR1 is LNHDA and CDR2 is SQIVND (reference sequence). V gave up 3 bases and J gave up 1 base; unmatched junction bases: 5. The CDR3 is 15 residues long. CDR3 amino acids: CASSIRTGQNTEAFF. The CDR3 DNA follows: TGTGCCAGTAGTATCAGGACAGGACAGAACACTGAAGCTTTCTTT.

The rearrangement links TRBV7-2 to TRBJ1-1; D gene unclear. Germline V lookup: CDR1 SGHTA, CDR2 FQGNSA. Trimming shortened V by 3 bases and J by 8 bases, and 10 bases separated the two germline ends. CDR3 size: 12 residues. CDR3 bases: TGTGCCAGCAGCTTTCGAGCTTCGGAAGCTTTCTTT. Its protein is CASSFRASEAFF.

The rearrangement links TRBV7-6 to TRBJ2-5, with D hard to call. V lost 4 bases and J 1 base, leaving 7 bases between the germline ends. Germline V lookup: CDR1 SGHVS, CDR2 FNYEAQ. The CDR3 is 13 amino acids. As DNA, the CDR3 is TGTGCCAGCAGCTCGATCCTCCAAGAGACCCAGTACTTC. This sequence encodes CASSSILQETQYF.

The V and J genes are TRBV7-2 and TRBJ2-7; a possible D gene is TRBD2 (6 bases). The CDR3 loop spans 14 amino acids. The germline V gene has CDR1 SGHTA and CDR2 FQGNSA. With 5 bases removed from V and 1 base from J, the gap between germline ends came to 12 bases. CDR3 coding DNA: TGTGCCAGCAGCCCACAGCGGGCGTCCTACGAGCAGTACTTC. It specifies CASSPQRASYEQYF.

The rearrangement uses TRBV6-5 and TRBJ1-2; D unresolved. Germline assignment: CDR1 MNHEY and CDR2 SVGAGI. V lost 7 bases and J 2 bases, leaving 14 bases between the germline ends. This CDR3 spans 14 amino acids. Written as DNA, the CDR3 is TGTGCCAGCACCTTTAGGACCGGGAACTATGGCTACACCTTC. Protein product: CASTFRTGNYGYTF.

This rearrangement joins TRBV10-1 to TRBJ2-3, with 7 bases that match TRBD2. The CDR3 is made up of 16 amino acids. V was clipped by 6 bases and J by 5 bases; unmatched bases: 14. In germline, CDR1 is WNHNN, CDR2 SYGVQD (reference sequence). Here the CDR3 DNA reads TGCGCCAGCAGACCCGGGGGGAGCGGACGCGAAGATACGCAGTATTTT. Encoded protein: CASRPGGSGREDTQYF.

This chain uses TRBV19 with TRBJ1-2; possibly TRBD1 for D (5 bases). CDR1 and CDR2 (germline): LNHDA, SQIVND (reference sequence). V shed 3 bases and J shed 7 bases, with 15 bases lying between them. This CDR3 has 14 amino acids. The CDR3 DNA is TGTGCCAGTAGTATTGATGTCAGCAGGGCTGGCTACACCTTC. Protein product: CASSIDVSRAGYTF. Looking up the rest from reference TRBV19 and TRBJ1-2 gives the full variable domain: DGGITQSPKYLFRKEGQNVTLSCEQNLNHDAMYWYRQDPGQGLRLIYYSQIVNDFQKGDIAEGYSVSREKKESFPLTVTSAQKNPTAFYLCASSIDVSRAGYTFGSGTRLTVV.

The chain recombines TRBV19 with TRBJ1-1; D gene ambiguous. V was clipped by 3 bases and J by 0 bases, with 5 bases between them. Germline V CDR1 and CDR2: LNHDA, SQIVND (reference sequence). CDR3 size: 13 residues. CDR3 sequence reads: CASSIGVNTEAFF. The CDR3 nucleotides are TGTGCCAGTAGTATCGGGGTGAACACTGAAGCTTTCTTT.

This CDR3 is CASSENPGQGAGYTF. CDR3 DNA: TGTGCCAGCAGCGAAAACCCTGGACAGGGGGCTGGCTACACCTTC. This chain connects TRBV9 to TRBJ1-2; 11 bases are shared with TRBD1. CDR1 is SGDLS and CDR2 is YYNGEE in the germline V gene. The CDR3 is 15 residues long. J was trimmed by 7 bases and V by 3 bases; bases with no gene match: 8.

Written as DNA, the CDR3 is TGTGCCAGCAGCCCCCCCGGGACAGGGCCACCCTACGAGCAGTACTTC. It encodes CASSPPGTGPPYEQYF. The rearrangement joins TRBV7-9 to TRBJ2-7, with TRBD1 matching 9 bases. CDR1 and CDR2 from the germline V gene are SEHNR and FQNEAQ (reference sequence). V was pared by 5 bases and J by 2 bases, with 10 bases of the junction left unmatched. CDR3 length: 16 amino acids. Variable domain in full (rest from reference TRBV7-9 and TRBJ2-7): DTGVSQNPRHKITKRGQNVTFRCDPISEHNRLYWYRQTLGQGPEFLTYFQNEAQLEKSRLLSDRFSAERPKGSFSTLEIQRTEQGDSAMYLCASSPPGTGPPYEQYFGPGTRLTVT.